The source of this TCR beta chain is a study of Graves' ophthalmopathy and Graves' hyperthyroidism. Overall study: The blood sample was drawn at first diagnosis and before any treatment.

The germline V and J ends were trimmed by 4 bases and 5 bases, with 11 bases remaining between them. The CDR3 loop spans 13 amino acids. CDR1 is SGHDN, CDR2 FVKESK, per germline. This clonotype was counted at least ten times. Its specificity is not known. General study results and limits: Among thyroid clonotypes expanded above 0.001 frequency, most also appeared in blood.

RNA transcripts were the source from which TCR beta CDR3 regions were amplified. A first-round RT-PCR used HTBI primers, followed by a second-round multiplex PCR. TCRdb recomputed calls from the multiplex PCR reads with MiXCR, one row per CDR3 protein. The table shows approximately 700,000 distinct CDR3 sequences, with roughly two fifths occurring only once. Diagnosis relied on clinical symptoms, serum thyroxine, TRAb, thyroid ultrasound and orbital computed tomography. The material sequenced was peripheral blood. The receptor's source is an adult man with Graves' ophthalmopathy. V gene TRBV14 combines with J gene TRBJ2-5; D is undetermined. The CDR3 loop is CASSPNIAETQYF. The CDR3 nucleotides read TGTGCCAGCAGCCCAAATATCGCGGAGACCCAGTACTTC.